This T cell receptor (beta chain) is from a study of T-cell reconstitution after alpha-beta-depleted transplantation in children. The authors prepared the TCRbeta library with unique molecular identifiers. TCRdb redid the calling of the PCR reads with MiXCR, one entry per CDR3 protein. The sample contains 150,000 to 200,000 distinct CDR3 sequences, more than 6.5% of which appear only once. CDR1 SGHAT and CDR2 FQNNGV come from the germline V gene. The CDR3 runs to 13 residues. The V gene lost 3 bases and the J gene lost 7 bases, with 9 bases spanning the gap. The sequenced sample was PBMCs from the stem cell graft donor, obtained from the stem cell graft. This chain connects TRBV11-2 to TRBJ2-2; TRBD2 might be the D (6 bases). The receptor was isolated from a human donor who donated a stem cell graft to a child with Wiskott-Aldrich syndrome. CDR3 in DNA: TGTGCCAGCAGCTTTGGGGGGAACGGGGAGCTGTTTTTT. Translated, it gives CASSFGGNGELFF.